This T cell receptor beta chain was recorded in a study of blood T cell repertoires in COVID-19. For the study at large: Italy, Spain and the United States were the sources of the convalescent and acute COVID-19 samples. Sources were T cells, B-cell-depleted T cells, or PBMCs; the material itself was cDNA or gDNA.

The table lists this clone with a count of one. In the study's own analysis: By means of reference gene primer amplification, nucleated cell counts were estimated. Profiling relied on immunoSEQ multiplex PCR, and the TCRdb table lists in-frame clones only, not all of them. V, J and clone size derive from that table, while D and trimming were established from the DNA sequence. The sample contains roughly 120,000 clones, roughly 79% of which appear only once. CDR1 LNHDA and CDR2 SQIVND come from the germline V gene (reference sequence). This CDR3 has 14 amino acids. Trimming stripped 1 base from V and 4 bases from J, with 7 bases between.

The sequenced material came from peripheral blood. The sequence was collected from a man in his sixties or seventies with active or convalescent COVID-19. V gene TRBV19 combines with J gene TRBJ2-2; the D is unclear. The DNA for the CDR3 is TGTGCCAGTAGTATAGTCATTTCCACCGGGGAGCTGTTTTTT. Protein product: CASSIVISTGELFF. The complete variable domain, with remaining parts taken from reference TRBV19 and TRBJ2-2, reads DGGITQSPKYLFRKEGQNVTLSCEQNLNHDAMYWYRQDPGQGLRLIYYSQIVNDFQKGDIAEGYSVSREKKESFPLTVTSAQKNPTAFYLCASSIVISTGELFFGEGSRLTVL.